Here is one T cell receptor beta chain with its context. Original data processing: By means of reference gene primer amplification, nucleated cell counts were estimated. Using immunoSEQ multiplex PCR, the repertoire was profiled, and TCRdb retains in-frame clones only, with some absent. V and J calls and clone size follow that table, whereas D and trimming were derived from the DNA. The sample yields more than 90,000 clones, approximately 81% seen once. The data belong to a study of blood T cell repertoires in COVID-19. Whole-study context: Researchers got acute and convalescent COVID-19 samples from the United States, Italy and Spain. From T cells, B-cell-depleted T cells, or PBMCs came the material, which was cDNA or gDNA.

This sequence originates from a woman aged 70-85 years with active or convalescent COVID-19. The source material was peripheral blood.

The CDR3 bases are TGTGCCACCCTCTCCCTCGACAGGGGAAAACGGCCCCAGCATTTT. Its protein is CATLSLDRGKRPQHF. The rearrangement uses TRBV19 and TRBJ1-5; 8 nucleotides line up with TRBD1. Germline V gives CDR1 LNHDA, CDR2 SQIVND (reference sequence). This CDR3 comprises 15 residues. The V segment lost 10 bases and the J segment 9 bases; nucleotides outside the gene matches: 17.